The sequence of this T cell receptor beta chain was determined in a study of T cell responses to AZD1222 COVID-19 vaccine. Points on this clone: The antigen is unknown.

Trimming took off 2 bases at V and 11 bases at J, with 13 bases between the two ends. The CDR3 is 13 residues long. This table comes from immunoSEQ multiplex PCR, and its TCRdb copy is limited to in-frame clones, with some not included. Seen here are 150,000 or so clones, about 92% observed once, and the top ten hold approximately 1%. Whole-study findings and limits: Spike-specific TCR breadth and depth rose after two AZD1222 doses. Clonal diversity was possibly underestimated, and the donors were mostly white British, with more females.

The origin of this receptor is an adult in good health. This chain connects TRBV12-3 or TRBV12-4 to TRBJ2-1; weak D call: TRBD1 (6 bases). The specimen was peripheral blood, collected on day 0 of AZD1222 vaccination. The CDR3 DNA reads TGTGCCAGCAGTTTATTAGGACAGCGAAAGCAGTTCTTC. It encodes CASSLLGQRKQFF.